The rows below give T cell receptor beta chains drawn from one sample of a study of cytomegalovirus exposure and HLA in healthy donors. Clones were read by immunoSEQ multiplex PCR, and TCRdb kept only the in-frame ones, dropping some. The data show roughly 120,000 clones, 75% to 90% seen once. Material: PBMCs. All receptors come from a man aged 40-49 years in good health and CMV-seronegative. The CDR3 runs from the conserved cysteine through the conserved F or W. Fields, in order: D gene, clone size, V gene, J gene, CDR3 protein. D genes are given only for firm matches. For some rows the clone size is stated as once, few or many, or as a class when expanded; others skip it.

d_gene: TRBD1; abundance: .; v_gene: TRBV14; j_gene: TRBJ1-1; CDR3aa: CASSLRTGGMNTEAFF
d_gene: .; abundance: few; v_gene: TRBV27; j_gene: TRBJ1-1; CDR3aa: CASSPRDTNTEAFF
d_gene: TRBD1; abundance: few; v_gene: TRBV27; j_gene: TRBJ1-5; CDR3aa: CASSTGTGDNQPQHF
d_gene: TRBD1; abundance: .; v_gene: TRBV6-5; j_gene: TRBJ1-2; CDR3aa: CASSYGTGGAYGYTF
d_gene: TRBD1; abundance: .; v_gene: TRBV6-1; j_gene: TRBJ1-6; CDR3aa: CASWDRYNSPLHF
d_gene: .; abundance: once; v_gene: TRBV27; j_gene: TRBJ1-4; CDR3aa: CASSRVSNEKLFF
d_gene: .; abundance: .; v_gene: TRBV30; j_gene: TRBJ1-4; CDR3aa: CAWNNRVVEKLFF
d_gene: TRBD2; abundance: .; v_gene: TRBV4-2; j_gene: TRBJ2-1; CDR3aa: CASSQAVGTSRVDEQFF
d_gene: TRBD1; abundance: few; v_gene: TRBV9; j_gene: TRBJ2-7; CDR3aa: CASSPRQEGGNEQYF
d_gene: .; abundance: .; v_gene: TRBV6-1; j_gene: TRBJ1-2; CDR3aa: CASMAANYGYTF
d_gene: .; abundance: .; v_gene: TRBV7-9; j_gene: TRBJ2-7; CDR3aa: CASSPDRWVNYEQYF
d_gene: .; abundance: .; v_gene: TRBV6-5; j_gene: TRBJ1-6; CDR3aa: CASNRMGQVGSPLHF
d_gene: .; abundance: .; v_gene: TRBV7-8; j_gene: TRBJ1-1; CDR3aa: CASSFPTGRGNTEAFF
d_gene: TRBD1; abundance: .; v_gene: TRBV2; j_gene: TRBJ1-5; CDR3aa: CASTKQGESQPQHF
d_gene: .; abundance: .; v_gene: TRBV20-1; j_gene: TRBJ1-4; CDR3aa: CRAGSGEKLFF
d_gene: .; abundance: .; v_gene: TRBV7-9; j_gene: TRBJ2-1; CDR3aa: CASSLERVLPNEQFF
d_gene: TRBD1; abundance: .; v_gene: TRBV5-1; j_gene: TRBJ1-5; CDR3aa: CASSPGTGAPNQPQHF
d_gene: .; abundance: .; v_gene: TRBV7-2; j_gene: TRBJ2-4; CDR3aa: CASSLGGRAAKNIQYF
d_gene: .; abundance: .; v_gene: TRBV4-3; j_gene: TRBJ1-4; CDR3aa: CASSQEQGTNEKLFF
d_gene: .; abundance: .; v_gene: TRBV21-1; j_gene: TRBJ1-5; CDR3aa: CASSKEKGQDNQPQHF
d_gene: .; abundance: .; v_gene: TRBV2; j_gene: TRBJ2-3; CDR3aa: CASSAQIYTDTQYF
d_gene: TRBD1; abundance: .; v_gene: TRBV5-1; j_gene: TRBJ1-3; CDR3aa: CASSPQGVSGNTIYF
d_gene: TRBD1; abundance: .; v_gene: TRBV5-6; j_gene: TRBJ1-6; CDR3aa: CASSPGQGRSSPLHF
d_gene: TRBD2; abundance: .; v_gene: TRBV18; j_gene: TRBJ2-3; CDR3aa: CASSPPLGLGTDTQYF
d_gene: TRBD1; abundance: .; v_gene: TRBV7-9; j_gene: TRBJ1-6; CDR3aa: CASSPAPGTGSNSPLHF
d_gene: TRBD1; abundance: few; v_gene: TRBV7-9; j_gene: TRBJ1-1; CDR3aa: CASSERGTEEAFF